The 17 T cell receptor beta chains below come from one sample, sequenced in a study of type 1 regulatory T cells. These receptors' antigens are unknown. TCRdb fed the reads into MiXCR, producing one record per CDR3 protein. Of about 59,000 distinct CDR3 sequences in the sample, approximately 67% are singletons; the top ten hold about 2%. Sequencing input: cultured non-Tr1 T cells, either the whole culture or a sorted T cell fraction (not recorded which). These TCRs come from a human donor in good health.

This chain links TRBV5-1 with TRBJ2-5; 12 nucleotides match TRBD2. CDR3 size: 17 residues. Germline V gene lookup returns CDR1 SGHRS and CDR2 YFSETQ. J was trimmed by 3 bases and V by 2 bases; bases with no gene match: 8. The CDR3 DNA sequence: TGCGCCAGCAGCTTATTGACTAGCGGGAGTGGGGAAGAGACCCAGTACTTC. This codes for CASSLLTSGSGEETQYF.

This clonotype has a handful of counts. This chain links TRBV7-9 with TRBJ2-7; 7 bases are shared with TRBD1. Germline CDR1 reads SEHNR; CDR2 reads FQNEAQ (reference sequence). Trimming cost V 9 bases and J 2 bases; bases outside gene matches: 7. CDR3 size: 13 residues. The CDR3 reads CASRDSEPYEQYF. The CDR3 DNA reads TGTGCCAGTAGGGACAGCGAACCCTACGAGCAGTACTTC.

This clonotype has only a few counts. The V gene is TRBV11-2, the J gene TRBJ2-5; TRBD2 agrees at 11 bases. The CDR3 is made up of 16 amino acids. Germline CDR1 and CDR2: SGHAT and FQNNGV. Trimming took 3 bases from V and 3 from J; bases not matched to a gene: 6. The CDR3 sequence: CASSFGTSGGKETQYF. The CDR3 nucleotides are TGTGCCAGCAGCTTCGGGACTAGCGGAGGGAAAGAGACCCAGTACTTC.

CDR3 nucleotide sequence: TGTGCCAGCTCGCCAGACCTTGCTTCGACGACAGATACGCAGTATTTT. Translated: CASSPDLASTTDTQYF. The chain uses TRBV18 and TRBJ2-3; the D is unclear. Per germline, CDR1 KGHSH and CDR2 LQKENI. Trimming took off 6 bases at V and 3 bases at J, with 19 bases between the two ends. The CDR3 extends over 16 amino acids.

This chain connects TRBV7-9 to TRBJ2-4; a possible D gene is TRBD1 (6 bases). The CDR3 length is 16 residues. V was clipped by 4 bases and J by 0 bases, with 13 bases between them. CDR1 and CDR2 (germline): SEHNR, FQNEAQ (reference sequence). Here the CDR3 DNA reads TGTGCCAGCAGCTCCGAGGGGGTAAAAGCCAAAAACATTCAGTACTTC. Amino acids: CASSSEGVKAKNIQYF.

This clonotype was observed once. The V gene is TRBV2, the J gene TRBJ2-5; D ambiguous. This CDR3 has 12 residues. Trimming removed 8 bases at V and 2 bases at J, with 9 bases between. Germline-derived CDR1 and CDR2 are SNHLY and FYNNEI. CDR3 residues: CASGKGQETQYF. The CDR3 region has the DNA TGTGCCAGCGGAAAGGGACAAGAGACCCAGTACTTC. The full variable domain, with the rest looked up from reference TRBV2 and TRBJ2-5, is EPEVTQTPSHQVTQMGQEVILRCVPISNHLYFYWYRQILGQKVEFLVSFYNNEISEKSEIFDDQFSVERPDGSNFTLKIRSTKLEDSAMYFCASGKGQETQYFGPGTRLLVL.

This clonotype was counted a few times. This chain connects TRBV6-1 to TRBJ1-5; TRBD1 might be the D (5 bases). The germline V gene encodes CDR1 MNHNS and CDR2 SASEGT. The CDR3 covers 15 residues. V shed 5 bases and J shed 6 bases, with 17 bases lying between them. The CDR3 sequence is CASSRAQGAAQPQHF. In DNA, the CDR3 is TGTGCCAGCAGTCGGGCCCAGGGTGCGGCTCAGCCCCAGCATTTT.

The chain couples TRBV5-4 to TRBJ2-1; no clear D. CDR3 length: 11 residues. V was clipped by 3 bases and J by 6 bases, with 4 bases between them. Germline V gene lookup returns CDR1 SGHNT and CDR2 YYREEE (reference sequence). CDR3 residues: CASSSSNEQFF. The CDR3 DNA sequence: TGTGCCAGCAGCTCTAGCAATGAGCAGTTCTTC.

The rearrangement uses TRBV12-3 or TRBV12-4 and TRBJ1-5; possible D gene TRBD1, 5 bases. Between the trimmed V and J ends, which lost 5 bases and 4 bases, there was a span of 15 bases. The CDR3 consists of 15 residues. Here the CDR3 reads CASSVLAGQNQPQHF. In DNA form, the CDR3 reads TGTGCCAGCAGTGTACTGGCAGGGCAAAATCAGCCCCAGCATTTT.

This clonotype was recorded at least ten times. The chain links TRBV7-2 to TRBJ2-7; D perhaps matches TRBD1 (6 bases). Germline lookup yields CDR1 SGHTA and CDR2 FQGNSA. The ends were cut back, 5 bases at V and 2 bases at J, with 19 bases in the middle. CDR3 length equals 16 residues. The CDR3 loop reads CASSPQGRLRTYEQYF. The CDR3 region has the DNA TGTGCCAGCAGCCCACAGGGCAGGCTGAGGACCTACGAGCAGTACTTC.

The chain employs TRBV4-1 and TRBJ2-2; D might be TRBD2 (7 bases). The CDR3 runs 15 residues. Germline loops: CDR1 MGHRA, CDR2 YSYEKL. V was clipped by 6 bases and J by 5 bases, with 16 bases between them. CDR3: CASSPLGGETGELFF. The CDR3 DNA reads TGCGCCAGCAGTCCGTTAGGGGGGGAAACCGGGGAGCTGTTTTTT.

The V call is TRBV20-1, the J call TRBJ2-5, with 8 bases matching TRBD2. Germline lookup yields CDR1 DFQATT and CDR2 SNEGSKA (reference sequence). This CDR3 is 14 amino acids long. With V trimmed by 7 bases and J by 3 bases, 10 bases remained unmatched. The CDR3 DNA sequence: TGCAGTGATCGGCTAGCGGGTATCAAAGAGACCCAGTACTTC. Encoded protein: CSDRLAGIKETQYF.

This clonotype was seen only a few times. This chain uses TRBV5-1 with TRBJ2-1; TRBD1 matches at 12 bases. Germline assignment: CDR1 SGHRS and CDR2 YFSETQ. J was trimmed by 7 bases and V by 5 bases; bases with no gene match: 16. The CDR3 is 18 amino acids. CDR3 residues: CASRAGTGGGLGENEQFF. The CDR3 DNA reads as TGCGCCAGCAGGGCCGGGACAGGGGGCGGGTTAGGTGAGAATGAGCAGTTCTTC.

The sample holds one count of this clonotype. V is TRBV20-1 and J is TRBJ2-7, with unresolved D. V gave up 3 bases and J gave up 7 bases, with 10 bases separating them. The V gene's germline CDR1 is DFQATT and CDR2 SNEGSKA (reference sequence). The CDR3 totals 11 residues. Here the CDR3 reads CSARAFNEQYF. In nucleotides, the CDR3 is TGCAGTGCTAGGGCTTTTAATGAGCAGTACTTC.

The CDR3 DNA follows: TGTGCCAGCAGGAGATCTGGGGCCAACGTCCTGACTTTC. This sequence encodes CASRRSGANVLTF. The rearrangement joins TRBV6-5 to TRBJ2-6; D gene uncertain. Between the trimmed V and J ends, which lost 6 bases and 1 base, there was a span of 4 bases. The length of the CDR3 is 13 residues. Per the germline V gene, CDR1 is MNHEY and CDR2 is SVGAGI.

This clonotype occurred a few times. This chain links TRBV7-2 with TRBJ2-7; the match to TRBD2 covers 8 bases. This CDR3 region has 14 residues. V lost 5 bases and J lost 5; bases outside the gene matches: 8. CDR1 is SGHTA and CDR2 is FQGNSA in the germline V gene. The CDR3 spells CASSVGTRAHEQYF. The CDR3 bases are TGTGCCAGCAGCGTCGGGACTAGGGCCCACGAGCAGTACTTC.

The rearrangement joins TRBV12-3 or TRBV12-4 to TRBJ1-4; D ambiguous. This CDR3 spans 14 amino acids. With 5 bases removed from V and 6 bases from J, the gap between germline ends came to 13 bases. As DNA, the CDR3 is TGTGCCAGCAGTGTCGGTGTAGTCGATGAAAAACTGTTTTTT. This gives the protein CASSVGVVDEKLFF.